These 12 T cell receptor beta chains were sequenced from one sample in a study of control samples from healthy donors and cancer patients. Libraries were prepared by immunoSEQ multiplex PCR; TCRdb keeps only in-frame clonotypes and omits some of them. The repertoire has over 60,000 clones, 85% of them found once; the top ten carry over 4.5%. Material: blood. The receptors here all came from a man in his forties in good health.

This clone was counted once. In DNA, the CDR3 is TGTGCCAGTAGTATACAGGGGGCGAACACTGAAGCTTTCTTT. Translating gives CASSIQGANTEAFF. The chain employs TRBV19 and TRBJ1-1, with 8 bases matching TRBD1. This CDR3 contains 14 residues. After removal of 2 bases from V and 1 base from J, the junction contained 0 bases not matched to a gene. Germline V gives CDR1 LNHDA, CDR2 SQIVND (reference sequence).

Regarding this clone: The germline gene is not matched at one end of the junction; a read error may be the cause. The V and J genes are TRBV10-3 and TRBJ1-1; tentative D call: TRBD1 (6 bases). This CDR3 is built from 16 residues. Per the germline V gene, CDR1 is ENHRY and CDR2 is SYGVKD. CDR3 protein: CAISEFIQGLNTKAFF. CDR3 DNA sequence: TGTGCCATCAGTGAGTTTATACAGGGTTTGAACACTAAAGCTTTCTTT.

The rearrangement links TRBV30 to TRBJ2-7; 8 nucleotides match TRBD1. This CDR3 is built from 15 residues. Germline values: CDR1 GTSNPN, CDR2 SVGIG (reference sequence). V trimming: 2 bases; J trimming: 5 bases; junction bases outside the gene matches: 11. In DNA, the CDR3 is TGTGCCTGGAGTATGGGACAGGTTCTAGGGGACGAGCAGTACTTC. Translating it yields CAWSMGQVLGDEQYF.

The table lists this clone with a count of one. The CDR3 DNA sequence: TGTGCCAGCAGCGCGACGGGACTAGCGGGGGGTAACGAGCAGTACTTC. This gives the protein CASSATGLAGGNEQYF. The genes are TRBV9 and TRBJ2-7, with TRBD2 identical over 15 bases. Unmatched junction bases numbered 6, after V lost 3 bases and J lost 5 bases. Germline V CDR1 and CDR2: SGDLS, YYNGEE. This CDR3 has 16 residues.

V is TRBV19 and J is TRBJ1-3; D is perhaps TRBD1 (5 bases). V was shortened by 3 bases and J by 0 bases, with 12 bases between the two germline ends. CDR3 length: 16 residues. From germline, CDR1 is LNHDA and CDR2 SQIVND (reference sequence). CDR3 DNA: TGTGCCAGTAGTATTTCTGCAGGGAACTCTGGAAACACCATATATTTT. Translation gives CASSISAGNSGNTIYF.

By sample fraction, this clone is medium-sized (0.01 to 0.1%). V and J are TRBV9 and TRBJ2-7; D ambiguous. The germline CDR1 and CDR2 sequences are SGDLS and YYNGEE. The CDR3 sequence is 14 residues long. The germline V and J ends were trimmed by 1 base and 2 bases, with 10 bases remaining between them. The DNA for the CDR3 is TGTGCCAGCAGCGTAAACCCCTGGGCCTACGAGCAGTACTTC. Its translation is CASSVNPWAYEQYF.

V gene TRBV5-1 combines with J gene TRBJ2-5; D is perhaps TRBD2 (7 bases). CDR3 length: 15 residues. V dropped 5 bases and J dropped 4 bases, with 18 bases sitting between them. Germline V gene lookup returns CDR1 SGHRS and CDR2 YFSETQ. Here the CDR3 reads CASSFLGGGVETQYF. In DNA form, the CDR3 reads TGCGCCAGCAGTTTCCTGGGGGGGGGCGTAGAGACCCAGTACTTC.

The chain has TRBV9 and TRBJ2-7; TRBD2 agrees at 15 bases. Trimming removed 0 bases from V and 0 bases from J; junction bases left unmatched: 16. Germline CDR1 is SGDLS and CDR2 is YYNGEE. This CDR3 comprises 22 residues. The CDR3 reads CASSVAPGARTSGRAVSYEQYF. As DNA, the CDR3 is TGTGCCAGCAGCGTAGCCCCGGGGGCGAGGACTAGCGGGAGGGCCGTCTCCTACGAGCAGTACTTC.

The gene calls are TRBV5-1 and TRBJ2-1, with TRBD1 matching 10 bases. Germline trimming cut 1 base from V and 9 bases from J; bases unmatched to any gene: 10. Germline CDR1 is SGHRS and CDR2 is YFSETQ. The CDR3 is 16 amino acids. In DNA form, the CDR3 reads TGCGCCAGCAGCTTGAACGGAGACAGGGGGCTCGTTGAGCAGTTCTTC. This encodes CASSLNGDRGLVEQFF.

Here the CDR3 reads CASMGLASYEQYF. CDR3 sequence (DNA): TGTGCCAGCATGGGACTAGCGAGCTACGAGCAGTACTTC. The chain recombines TRBV6-5 with TRBJ2-7; 10 bases are a match to TRBD2. Germline CDR1 MNHEY, CDR2 SVGAGI. This CDR3 contains 13 residues. Trimming removed 7 bases from V and 3 bases from J; junction bases left unmatched: 3.

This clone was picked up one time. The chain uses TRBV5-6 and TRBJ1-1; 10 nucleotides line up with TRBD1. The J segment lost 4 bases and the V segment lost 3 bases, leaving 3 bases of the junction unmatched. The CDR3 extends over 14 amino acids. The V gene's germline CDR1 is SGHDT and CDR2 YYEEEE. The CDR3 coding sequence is TGTGCCAGCAGCTGGGACAGGGGAACCACTGAAGCTTTCTTT. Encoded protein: CASSWDRGTTEAFF.

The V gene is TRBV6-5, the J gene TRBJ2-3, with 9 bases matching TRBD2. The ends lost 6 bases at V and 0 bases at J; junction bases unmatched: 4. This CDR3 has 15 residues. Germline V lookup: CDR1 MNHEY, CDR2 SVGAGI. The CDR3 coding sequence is TGTGCCAGCAGCAGGACTAGCGATAGCACAGATACGCAGTATTTT. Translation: CASSRTSDSTDTQYF.